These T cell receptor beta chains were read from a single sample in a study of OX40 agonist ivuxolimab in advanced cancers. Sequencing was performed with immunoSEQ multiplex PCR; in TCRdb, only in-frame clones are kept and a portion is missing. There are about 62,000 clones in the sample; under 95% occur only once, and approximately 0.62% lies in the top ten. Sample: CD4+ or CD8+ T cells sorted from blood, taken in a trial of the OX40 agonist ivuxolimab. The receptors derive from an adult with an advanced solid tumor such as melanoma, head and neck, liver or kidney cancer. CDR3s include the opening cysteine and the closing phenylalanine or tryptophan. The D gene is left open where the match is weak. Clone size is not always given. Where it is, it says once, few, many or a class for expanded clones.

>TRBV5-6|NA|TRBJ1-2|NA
CASSPVRGNNYGYTF
TGTGCCAGCAGCCCGGTGAGGGGAAACAACTATGGCTACACCTTC
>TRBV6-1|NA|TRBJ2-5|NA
CASSEGADRQQETQYF
TGTGCCAGCAGTGAAGGGGCCGACAGGCAACAAGAGACCCAGTACTTC
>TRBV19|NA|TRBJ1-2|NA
CAIGVPELHGYTF
TGTGCCATAGGGGTCCCGGAGCTCCATGGCTACACCTTC
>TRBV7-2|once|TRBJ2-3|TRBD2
CASRLRAGSDTQYF
TGTGCCAGCAGGCTGAGAGCGGGGTCAGATACGCAGTATTTT
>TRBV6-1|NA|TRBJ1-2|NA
CASRQQGDYGYTF
TGTGCCAGCAGGCAACAGGGTGACTATGGCTACACCTTC
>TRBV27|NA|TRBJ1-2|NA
CASSPRHIVYGYTF
TGTGCCAGCAGTCCGAGACATATTGTCTATGGCTACACCTTC
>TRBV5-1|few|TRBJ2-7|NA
CASSSYPNRELYEQYF
TGCGCCAGCAGCTCCTATCCAAACAGGGAACTCTACGAGCAGTACTTC
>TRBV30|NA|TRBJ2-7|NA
CARESGSYEQYF
TGTGCCCGCGAGTCAGGCTCCTACGAGCAGTACTTC
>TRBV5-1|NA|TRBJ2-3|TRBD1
CASRSGQGLADTQYF
TGCGCCAGCAGGTCGGGACAGGGTCTGGCAGATACGCAGTATTTT
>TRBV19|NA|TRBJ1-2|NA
CASSMAGGDYGYTF
TGTGCCAGTAGTATGGCGGGGGGCGACTATGGCTACACCTTC
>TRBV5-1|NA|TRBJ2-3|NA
CASSLDGGPGTDTQYF
TGCGCCAGCAGCTTGGACGGGGGGCCGGGCACAGATACGCAGTATTTT
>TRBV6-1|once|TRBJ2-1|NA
CASRTPSYNEQFF
TGTGCCAGCAGGACTCCCTCCTACAATGAGCAGTTCTTC
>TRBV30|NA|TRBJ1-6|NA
CAWRVTGFYNSPLHF
TGTGCCTGGAGGGTGACAGGCTTCTATAATTCACCCCTCCACTTT
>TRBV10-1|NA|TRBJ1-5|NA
CASSESRDQPQHF
TGCGCCAGCAGTGAGTCGAGGGATCAGCCCCAGCATTTT
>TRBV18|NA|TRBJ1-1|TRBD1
CASSPRDRGRTEAFF
TGTGCCAGCTCACCAAGGGACAGGGGGCGGACTGAAGCTTTCTTT
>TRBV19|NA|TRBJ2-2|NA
CASTRLSGELFF
TGTGCCAGTACCCGACTCTCCGGGGAGCTGTTTTTT
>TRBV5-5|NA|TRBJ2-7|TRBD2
CASSSLAGGPYEQYF
TGTGCCAGCAGCTCCCTAGCGGGAGGGCCCTACGAGCAGTACTTC
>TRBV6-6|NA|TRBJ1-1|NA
CASAGGGTTEAFF
TGTGCCAGCGCGGGGGGGGGAACGACTGAAGCTTTCTTT
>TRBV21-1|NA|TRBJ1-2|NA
CASSKNRQWGAYGYTF
TGTGCCAGCAGCAAAAACCGACAGTGGGGTGCCTATGGCTACACCTTC
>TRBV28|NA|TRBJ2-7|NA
CASSSDPISYEQYF
TGTGCCAGCAGTTCCGACCCGATCTCCTACGAGCAGTACTTC
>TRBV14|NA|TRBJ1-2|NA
CASSQSGTNNYGYTF
TGTGCCAGCAGCCAGTCCGGGACAAATAACTATGGCTACACCTTC
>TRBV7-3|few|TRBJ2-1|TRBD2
CASSNGLAGEQFF
TGTGCCAGCAGCAACGGACTAGCAGGGGAGCAGTTCTTC
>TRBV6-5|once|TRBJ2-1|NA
CASKTSSYNEQFF
TGTGCCAGCAAAACGAGCTCCTACAATGAGCAGTTCTTC
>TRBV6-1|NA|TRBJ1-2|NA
CASRPTGNYGYTF
TGTGCCAGCAGACCCACAGGGAACTATGGCTACACCTTC
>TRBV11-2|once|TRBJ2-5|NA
CASSLGGSETQYF
TGTGCCAGCAGCTTGGGAGGATCAGAGACCCAGTACTTC
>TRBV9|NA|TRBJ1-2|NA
CASSPRGHYGYTF
TGTGCCAGCAGCCCCCGGGGGCACTATGGCTACACCTTC
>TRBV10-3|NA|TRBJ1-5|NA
CAISFQAAQGSNQPQHF
TGTGCCATCAGTTTCCAGGCGGCGCAGGGAAGCAATCAGCCCCAGCATTTT
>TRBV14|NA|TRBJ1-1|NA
CASSQDGVPNTEAFF
TGTGCCAGCAGCCAAGATGGGGTACCGAACACTGAAGCTTTCTTT
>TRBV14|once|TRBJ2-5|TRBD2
CASSLNSGEGETQYF
TGTGCCAGCAGCTTGAATAGCGGGGAGGGAGAGACCCAGTACTTC
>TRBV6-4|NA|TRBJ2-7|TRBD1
CASKRSAPGQGYYEQYF
TGTGCCAGCAAAAGGTCCGCACCGGGACAGGGATACTACGAGCAGTACTTC
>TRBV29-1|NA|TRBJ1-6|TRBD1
CSVEWGRGEDNSPLHF
TGCAGCGTTGAATGGGGCAGGGGGGAAGATAATTCACCCCTCCACTTT